The text below deals with one T cell receptor beta chain. Its antigen is not known. This record belongs to a study of cytomegalovirus exposure and HLA in healthy donors. Primers: 60 Vbeta forward and 13 Jbeta reverse. Libraries were prepared by immunoSEQ multiplex PCR; TCRdb keeps only in-frame clonotypes and omits some of them. The data hold under 120,000 clones, with roughly 71% observed a single time. Points from the study as a whole: Several of the most significant clusters appeared, in a later analysis, to be linked to common viral pathogens. Earlier results showed most TCR beta V segments being productive about 87% or about 30% of the time.

CDR3 length: 16 residues. The germline V gene has CDR1 MNHNY and CDR2 SVGAGI (reference sequence). V was clipped by 6 bases and J by 7 bases; unmatched bases: 13. The receptor was derived from a man aged 35 to 55 in good health and CMV-seropositive. Sequenced material: PBMCs. This chain joins TRBV6-6 and TRBJ1-5, with 9 bases aligning to TRBD1. The CDR3 coding sequence is TGTGCCAGCAGACCCTCCATAGGACAGGGGTTGCAGCCCCAGCATTTT. Translating it yields CASRPSIGQGLQPQHF.